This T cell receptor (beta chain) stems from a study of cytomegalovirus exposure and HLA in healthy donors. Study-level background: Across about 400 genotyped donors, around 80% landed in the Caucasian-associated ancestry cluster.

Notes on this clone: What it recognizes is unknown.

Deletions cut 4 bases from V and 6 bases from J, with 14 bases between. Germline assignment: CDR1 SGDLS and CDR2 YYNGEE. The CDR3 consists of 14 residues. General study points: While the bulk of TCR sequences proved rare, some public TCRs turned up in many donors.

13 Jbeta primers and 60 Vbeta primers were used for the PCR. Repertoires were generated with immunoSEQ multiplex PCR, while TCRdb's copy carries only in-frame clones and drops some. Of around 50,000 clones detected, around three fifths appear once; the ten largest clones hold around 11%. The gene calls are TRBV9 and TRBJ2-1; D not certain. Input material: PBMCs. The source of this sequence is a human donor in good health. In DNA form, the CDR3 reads TGTGCCAGCAGCCCCCTTGGGCTTTTCAATGAGCAGTTCTTC. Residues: CASSPLGLFNEQFF.